The clone carrying this T cell receptor beta chain has only a few counts. The data were obtained in a study of blood T cell repertoires in COVID-19. About the research overall: Sources were T cells, B-cell-depleted T cells, or PBMCs; the material itself was cDNA or gDNA.

Sequenced by immunoSEQ multiplex PCR; TCRdb stores in-frame clones only, minus some. Of approximately 110,000 clones listed, 70% to 90% are singletons. CDR1 and CDR2 (germline): SGHTA, FQGNSA. The V gene lost 5 bases and the J gene lost 3 bases, with 15 bases spanning the gap. The CDR3 runs 15 residues. The source material was peripheral blood. This clonotype was obtained from a man between 40 and 49 years old with acute or convalescent COVID-19. This chain joins TRBV7-2 and TRBJ2-3; no definite D call. The CDR3 is CASSESYLRTDTQYF. Here the CDR3 DNA reads TGTGCCAGCAGCGAGAGTTACCTCAGGACAGATACGCAGTATTTT. The full variable domain, with the rest looked up from reference TRBV7-2 and TRBJ2-3, is GAGVSQSPSNKVTEKGKDVELRCDPISGHTALYWYRQSLGQGLEFLIYFQGNSAPDKSGLPSDRFSAERTGGSVSTLTIQRTQQEDSAVYLCASSESYLRTDTQYFGPGTRLTVL.